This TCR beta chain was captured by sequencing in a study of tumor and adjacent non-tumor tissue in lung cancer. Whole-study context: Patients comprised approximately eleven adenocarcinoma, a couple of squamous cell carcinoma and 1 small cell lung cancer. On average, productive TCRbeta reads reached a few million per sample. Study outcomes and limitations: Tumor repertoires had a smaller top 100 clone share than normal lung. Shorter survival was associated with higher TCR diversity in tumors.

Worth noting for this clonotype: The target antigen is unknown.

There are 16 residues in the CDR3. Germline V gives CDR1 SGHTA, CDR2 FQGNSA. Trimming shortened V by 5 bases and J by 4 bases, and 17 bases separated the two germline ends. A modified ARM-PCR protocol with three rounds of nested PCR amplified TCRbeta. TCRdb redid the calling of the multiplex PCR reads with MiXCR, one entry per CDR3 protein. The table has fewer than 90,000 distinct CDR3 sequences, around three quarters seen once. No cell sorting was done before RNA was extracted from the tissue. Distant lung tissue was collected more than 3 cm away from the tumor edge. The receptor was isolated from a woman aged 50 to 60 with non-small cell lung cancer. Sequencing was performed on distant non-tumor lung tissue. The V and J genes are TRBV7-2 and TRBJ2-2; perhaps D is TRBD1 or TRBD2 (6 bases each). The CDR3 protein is CASSPRGGSGTGELFF. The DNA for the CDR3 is TGTGCCAGCAGCCCCCGAGGGGGGAGTGGCACCGGGGAGCTGTTTTTT.